Listed below are T cell receptor beta chains from one sample, sequenced in a study of early stage breast cancer tumors. Data came from immunoSEQ multiplex PCR; TCRdb stores just in-frame clones and leaves some out. Here the sample spans some 11,000 clones, around 69% being singletons. The sample taken for sequencing was breast tumor tissue. These receptor sequences come from a person aged 35-49 years with breast cancer. Each CDR3 is given with its conserved first and last residue. D genes are given only for firm matches. The size field is filled for only some rows; it gives once, few, many or a size class.

j_gene: TRBJ1-4; v_gene: TRBV7-9; abundance: few; d_gene: TRBD1; CDR3aa: CASSTVGGRNEKLFF; CDR3nt: TGTGCCAGCAGCACCGTAGGGGGCCGGAATGAAAAACTGTTTTTT
j_gene: TRBJ2-7; v_gene: TRBV28; abundance: medium-sized; d_gene: .; CDR3aa: CASSATSGWQYF; CDR3nt: TGTGCCAGCAGTGCCACTTCAGGTTGGCAGTACTTC
j_gene: TRBJ2-7; v_gene: TRBV30; abundance: medium-sized; d_gene: .; CDR3aa: CAWSVHLGPNYYEQYF; CDR3nt: TGTGCCTGGAGTGTTCATTTGGGGCCTAACTACTACGAGCAGTACTTC
j_gene: TRBJ2-5; v_gene: TRBV27; abundance: .; d_gene: TRBD1; CDR3aa: CASRPQGAVETQYF; CDR3nt: TGTGCCAGCAGGCCACAGGGGGCGGTCGAGACCCAGTACTTC
j_gene: TRBJ2-1; v_gene: TRBV5-1; abundance: .; d_gene: TRBD1; CDR3aa: CASREGQGVDNEQFF; CDR3nt: TGCGCCAGCAGGGAAGGACAGGGTGTCGACAATGAGCAGTTCTTC
j_gene: TRBJ2-3; v_gene: TRBV7-9; abundance: once; d_gene: .; CDR3aa: CASSLARVSLFPDTQYF; CDR3nt: TGTGCCAGCAGCTTAGCACGAGTTAGTTTGTTCCCAGATACGCAGTATTTT
j_gene: TRBJ1-2; v_gene: TRBV30; abundance: .; d_gene: .; CDR3aa: CARSYQQGVGGYTF; CDR3nt: TGTGCCCGGAGTTACCAACAGGGCGTAGGGGGCTACACCTTC
j_gene: TRBJ1-5; v_gene: TRBV6-1; abundance: .; d_gene: .; CDR3aa: CASSEGVRGSWYQPQHF; CDR3nt: TGTGCCAGCAGTGAAGGAGTAAGGGGGAGTTGGTATCAGCCCCAGCATTTT
j_gene: TRBJ1-5; v_gene: TRBV5-1; abundance: .; d_gene: TRBD1; CDR3aa: CASSAGTGNQPQHF; CDR3nt: TGCGCCAGCAGCGCCGGGACAGGGAATCAGCCCCAGCATTTT
j_gene: TRBJ2-1; v_gene: TRBV14; abundance: few; d_gene: .; CDR3aa: CASSPPGARNEQFF; CDR3nt: TGTGCCAGCAGCCCCCCGGGAGCGCGTAATGAGCAGTTCTTC
j_gene: TRBJ2-5; v_gene: TRBV28; abundance: .; d_gene: TRBD2; CDR3aa: CASSLKRRLAGPTGETQYF; CDR3nt: TGTGCCAGCAGTTTAAAGCGTAGGCTAGCGGGACCGACGGGGGAGACCCAGTACTTC
j_gene: TRBJ1-3; v_gene: TRBV7-9; abundance: .; d_gene: .; CDR3aa: CASSQQGNTIYF; CDR3nt: TGTGCCAGCAGCCAACAGGGAAACACCATATATTTT
j_gene: TRBJ2-2; v_gene: TRBV19; abundance: .; d_gene: .; CDR3aa: CASRRGAANTGELFF; CDR3nt: TGTGCCAGTCGGAGGGGGGCAGCGAACACCGGGGAGCTGTTTTTT
j_gene: TRBJ2-3; v_gene: TRBV7-2; abundance: .; d_gene: .; CDR3aa: CASSAISSTDTQYF; CDR3nt: TGTGCCAGCAGCGCGATCTCTAGCACAGATACGCAGTATTTT
j_gene: TRBJ2-5; v_gene: TRBV10-2; abundance: .; d_gene: TRBD2; CDR3aa: CASSAYTGGETQYF; CDR3nt: TGCGCCAGCAGCGCCTATACGGGAGGGGAGACCCAGTACTTC
j_gene: TRBJ2-1; v_gene: TRBV27; abundance: once; d_gene: TRBD2; CDR3aa: CASSAGDPYNEQFF; CDR3nt: TGTGCCAGCAGTGCGGGAGATCCCTACAATGAGCAGTTCTTC
j_gene: TRBJ2-7; v_gene: TRBV27; abundance: .; d_gene: .; CDR3aa: CASSLGQTYEQYF; CDR3nt: TGTGCCAGCAGCTTGGGCCAGACCTACGAGCAGTACTTC
j_gene: TRBJ2-5; v_gene: TRBV5-1; abundance: .; d_gene: TRBD2; CDR3aa: CASGIGTSGYQETQYF; CDR3nt: TGCGCCAGCGGAATCGGGACTAGCGGCTATCAAGAGACCCAGTACTTC
j_gene: TRBJ2-2; v_gene: TRBV7-9; abundance: .; d_gene: TRBD2; CDR3aa: CAFGRATGELFF; CDR3nt: TGCGCTTTCGGGAGGGCCACCGGGGAGCTGTTTTTT
j_gene: TRBJ1-2; v_gene: TRBV5-1; abundance: .; d_gene: .; CDR3aa: CASSQTPAGYGYTF; CDR3nt: TGCGCCAGCAGTCAGACCCCAGCCGGGTATGGCTACACCTTC
j_gene: TRBJ2-3; v_gene: TRBV9; abundance: .; d_gene: .; CDR3aa: CASSVAGTGSDTQYF; CDR3nt: TGTGCCAGCAGCGTAGCAGGGACTGGGTCCGATACGCAGTATTTT
j_gene: TRBJ2-1; v_gene: TRBV5-8; abundance: .; d_gene: .; CDR3aa: CASSVNSGVEQFF; CDR3nt: TGTGCCAGCAGCGTAAATTCAGGGGTTGAGCAGTTCTTC
j_gene: TRBJ1-1; v_gene: TRBV19; abundance: .; d_gene: TRBD1; CDR3aa: CATRPRGTTEAFF; CDR3nt: TGTGCCACCCGCCCCAGGGGGACCACTGAAGCTTTCTTT
j_gene: TRBJ1-2; v_gene: TRBV5-4; abundance: few; d_gene: .; CDR3aa: CASSLTDTPNYGYTF; CDR3nt: TGTGCCAGCAGCCTCACAGATACGCCGAATTATGGCTACACCTTC
j_gene: TRBJ2-7; v_gene: TRBV30; abundance: .; d_gene: .; CDR3aa: CAWSPRILRTPYEQYF; CDR3nt: TGTGCCTGGAGTCCTCGGATACTTCGTACCCCCTACGAGCAGTACTTC
j_gene: TRBJ1-1; v_gene: TRBV6-5; abundance: .; d_gene: .; CDR3aa: CASISQGPRGAEAFF; CDR3nt: TGTGCCAGCATCTCACAGGGACCCCGCGGGGCTGAAGCTTTCTTT
j_gene: TRBJ2-7; v_gene: TRBV19; abundance: once; d_gene: TRBD2; CDR3aa: CASQASGNEQYF; CDR3nt: TGTGCCAGTCAGGCTAGCGGGAACGAGCAGTACTTC
j_gene: TRBJ2-5; v_gene: TRBV13; abundance: .; d_gene: TRBD2; CDR3aa: CASSRLLAGGRGTQYF; CDR3nt: TGTGCCAGCAGCCGCCTACTAGCGGGAGGCAGGGGGACCCAGTACTTC
j_gene: TRBJ2-7; v_gene: TRBV18; abundance: few; d_gene: .; CDR3aa: CASSPPVAGYEQYF; CDR3nt: TGTGCCAGCTCACCACCGGTTGCAGGGTACGAGCAGTACTTC
j_gene: TRBJ2-3; v_gene: TRBV5-1; abundance: few; d_gene: TRBD2; CDR3aa: CASSLVSGSTDTQYF; CDR3nt: TGCGCCAGCAGCTTGGTTAGCGGGAGTACAGATACGCAGTATTTT
j_gene: TRBJ2-1; v_gene: TRBV13; abundance: .; d_gene: TRBD1; CDR3aa: CASSGQAIYNEQFF; CDR3nt: TGTGCCAGCAGCGGACAGGCGATCTACAATGAGCAGTTCTTC
j_gene: TRBJ2-1; v_gene: TRBV6-1; abundance: .; d_gene: TRBD2; CDR3aa: CASSTGTSGSGEQFF; CDR3nt: TGTGCCAGCAGCACAGGGACTAGCGGGAGCGGAGAGCAGTTCTTC
j_gene: TRBJ2-1; v_gene: TRBV28; abundance: .; d_gene: TRBD1; CDR3aa: CASTTGTGWYEQFF; CDR3nt: TGTGCCAGCACTACCGGGACAGGGTGGTATGAGCAGTTCTTC
j_gene: TRBJ1-3; v_gene: TRBV9; abundance: .; d_gene: .; CDR3aa: CASSVTPGNTIYF; CDR3nt: TGTGCCAGCAGCGTAACCCCTGGAAACACCATATATTTT
j_gene: TRBJ1-2; v_gene: TRBV2; abundance: .; d_gene: .; CDR3aa: CASRLIVYGYTF; CDR3nt: TGTGCCAGCAGGCTGATTGTCTATGGCTACACCTTC
j_gene: TRBJ2-3; v_gene: TRBV2; abundance: .; d_gene: TRBD1; CDR3aa: CASNGQGVPDTQYF; CDR3nt: TGTGCCAGCAACGGACAGGGTGTCCCAGATACGCAGTATTTT
j_gene: TRBJ2-7; v_gene: TRBV18; abundance: .; d_gene: TRBD2; CDR3aa: CASSPDAGGTSGRWSQYF; CDR3nt: TGTGCCAGCTCACCAGACGCCGGCGGGACTAGCGGGCGCTGGAGTCAGTACTTC